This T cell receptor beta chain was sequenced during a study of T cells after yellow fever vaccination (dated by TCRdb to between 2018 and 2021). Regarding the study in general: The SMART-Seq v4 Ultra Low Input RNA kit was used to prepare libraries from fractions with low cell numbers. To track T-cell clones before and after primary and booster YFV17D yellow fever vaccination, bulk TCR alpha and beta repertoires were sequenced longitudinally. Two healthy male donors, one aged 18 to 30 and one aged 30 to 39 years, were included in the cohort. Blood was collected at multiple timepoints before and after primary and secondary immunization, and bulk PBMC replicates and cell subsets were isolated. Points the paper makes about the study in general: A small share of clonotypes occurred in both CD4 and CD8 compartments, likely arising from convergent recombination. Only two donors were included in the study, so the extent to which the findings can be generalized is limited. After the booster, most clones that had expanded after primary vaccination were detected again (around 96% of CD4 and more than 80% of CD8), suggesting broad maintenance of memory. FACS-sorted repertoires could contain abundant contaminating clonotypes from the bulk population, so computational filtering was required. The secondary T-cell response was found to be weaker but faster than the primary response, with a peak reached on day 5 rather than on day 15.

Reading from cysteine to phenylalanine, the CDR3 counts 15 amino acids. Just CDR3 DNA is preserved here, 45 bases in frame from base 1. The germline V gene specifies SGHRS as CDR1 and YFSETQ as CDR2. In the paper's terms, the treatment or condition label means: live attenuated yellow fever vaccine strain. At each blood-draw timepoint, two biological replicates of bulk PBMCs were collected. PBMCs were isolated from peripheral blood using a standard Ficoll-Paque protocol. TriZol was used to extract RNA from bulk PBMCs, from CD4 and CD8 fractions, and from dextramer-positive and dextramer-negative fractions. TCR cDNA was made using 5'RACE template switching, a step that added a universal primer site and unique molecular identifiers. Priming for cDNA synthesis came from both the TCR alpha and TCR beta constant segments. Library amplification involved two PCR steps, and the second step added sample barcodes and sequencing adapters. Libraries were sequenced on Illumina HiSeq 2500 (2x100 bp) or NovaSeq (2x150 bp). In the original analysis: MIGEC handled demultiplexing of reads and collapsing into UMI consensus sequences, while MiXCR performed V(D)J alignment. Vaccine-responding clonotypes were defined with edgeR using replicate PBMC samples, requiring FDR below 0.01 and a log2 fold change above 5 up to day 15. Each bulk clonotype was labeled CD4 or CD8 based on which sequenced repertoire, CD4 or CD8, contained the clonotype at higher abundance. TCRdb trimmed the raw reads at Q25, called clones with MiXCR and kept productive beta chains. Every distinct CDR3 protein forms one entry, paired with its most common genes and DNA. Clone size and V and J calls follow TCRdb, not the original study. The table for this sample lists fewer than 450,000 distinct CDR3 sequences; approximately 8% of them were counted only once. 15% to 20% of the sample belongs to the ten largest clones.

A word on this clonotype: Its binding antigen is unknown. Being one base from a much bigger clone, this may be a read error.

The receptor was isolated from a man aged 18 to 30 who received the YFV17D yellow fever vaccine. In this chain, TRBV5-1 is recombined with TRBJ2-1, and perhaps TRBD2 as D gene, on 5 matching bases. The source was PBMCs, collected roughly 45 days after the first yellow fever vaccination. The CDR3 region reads CASSLAGETYNVQFF. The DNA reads TGCGCCAGCAGCTTGGCCGGGGAAACCTACAATGTGCAGTTCTTC. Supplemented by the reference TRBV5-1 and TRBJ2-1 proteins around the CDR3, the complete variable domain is KAGVTQTPRYLIKTRGQQVTLSCSPISGHRSVSWYQQTPGQGLQFLFEYFSETQRNKGNFPGRFSGRQFSNSRSEMNVSTLELGDSALYLCASSLAGETYNVQFFGPGTRLTVL.